The 12 T cell receptor beta chains listed next were all sequenced from one sample in a study of shared clonotypes between healthy human individuals. The protocol was immunoSEQ multiplex PCR, while the TCRdb copy is restricted to in-frame clones and leaves out a portion. The sample lists 650,000 to 800,000 clones; 92% were seen once. The naive CD8 population came from CD45RO-negative cells selected for CCR7, without terminally differentiated effector memory CD45RA+ cells. The sequencing sample was made of naive CD8+ T cells sorted from blood. These receptors came from a man aged 25-45 years in good health.

The V and J genes are TRBV11-1 and TRBJ1-3; D possibly corresponds to TRBD1 (6 bases). Germline assignment: CDR1 SGHAT and CDR2 FQDESV (reference sequence). The ends were cut back, 5 bases at V and 3 bases at J, with 20 bases in the middle. The CDR3 has 17 amino acids. The chain's CDR3 is CASSPTPTGLGGNTIYF. CDR3 bases: TGTGCCAGCAGCCCGACCCCGACAGGACTGGGTGGAAACACCATATATTTT.

The chain is built from TRBV28 and TRBJ2-7, with 13 bases lining up with TRBD2. Germline CDR1 MDHEN, CDR2 SYDVKM. With 5 bases clipped from V and 11 bases from J, the junction kept 18 bases outside the gene matches. The CDR3 extends over 17 amino acids. As DNA, the CDR3 is TGTGCCAGCAGTCTCCGGAGAGGGGGACTAGCGGGACAGGCAGAGTACTTC. This translates into CASSLRRGGLAGQAEYF.

The chain joins TRBV29-1 to TRBJ2-2; TRBD1 matches at 7 bases. Germline CDR1 reads SQVTM; CDR2 reads ANQGSEA. The ends lost 4 bases at V and 8 bases at J; junction bases unmatched: 13. The CDR3 consists of 15 residues. The CDR3 bases are TGCAGCGTTGCGCGGACAGGCGGATCGGAGGGGGAGCTGTTTTTT. This sequence encodes CSVARTGGSEGELFF.

The chain is built from TRBV7-6 and TRBJ2-2; 7 nucleotides agree with TRBD2. The V segment lost 1 base and the J segment 5 bases; nucleotides outside the gene matches: 13. CDR3 size: 18 residues. Germline-derived CDR1 and CDR2 are SGHVS and FNYEAQ. As DNA, the CDR3 is TGTGCCAGCAGCTTAGTCTCTTTCGTGGGAGGGAGAACCGGGGAGCTGTTTTTT. Translation gives CASSLVSFVGGRTGELFF.

In its sample, this clone was seen once. This rearrangement joins TRBV27 to TRBJ2-1; tentative D call: TRBD1 (6 bases). Trimming left V 5 bases short and J 4 bases short, with 9 bases between. CDR1 is MNHEY and CDR2 is SMNVEV in the germline V gene (reference sequence). The CDR3 contains 13 residues. This chain's CDR3 is CASSTQGYNEQFF. The CDR3 nucleotides are TGTGCCAGCAGTACACAGGGATACAATGAGCAGTTCTTC.

The chain is built from TRBV12-1 and TRBJ2-3; the D call in the table, TRBD2, was not verified against the DNA. TRBV12-1 is a pseudogene locus. The CDR3 runs to 11 residues. Here the CDR3 DNA reads TGTGCCAACTGGTTCACAGATACGCAGTATTTT. Protein: CANWFTDTQYF.

This clone was counted a single time. V gene TRBV10-3 combines with J gene TRBJ1-1; no reliable D call. Trimming removed 11 bases at V and 2 bases at J, with 15 bases between. From germline, CDR1 is ENHRY and CDR2 SYGVKD. The CDR3 has 13 residues. The CDR3 here is CAARAVSNTEAFF. The CDR3 bases are TGTGCCGCCCGGGCGGTTTCTAACACTGAAGCTTTCTTT.

The rearrangement uses TRBV2 and TRBJ1-3, with D hard to call. The V gene's germline CDR1 is SNHLY and CDR2 FYNNEI. The CDR3 spans 16 residues. V was clipped by 5 bases and J by 0 bases, with 14 bases between them. For the CDR3, the DNA is TGTGCCAGCAGTAAAGATATCAGCTCCTCTGGAAACACCATATATTTT. Translation gives CASSKDISSSGNTIYF.

The V and J genes are TRBV12-2 and TRBJ2-1. TRBV12-2 constitutes a pseudogene. The CDR3 contains 16 residues. The CDR3 sequence is CASRSRGGNSYNEQFF. In DNA, the CDR3 is TGTGCAAGTCGCTCCAGGGGGGGAAATTCCTACAATGAGCAGTTCTTC.

The J gene is TRBJ2-4, the V gene TRBV9, with D maybe TRBD2 (6 bases). Germline loops: CDR1 SGDLS, CDR2 YYNGEE. V was cut by 4 bases and J by 5 bases, with 10 bases left in between. CDR3 length equals 13 residues. The CDR3 coding sequence is TGTGCCAGCAGCCCGGGACTTGAAAACATTCAGTACTTC. Protein sequence: CASSPGLENIQYF.

The chain carries TRBV7-6 and TRBJ2-2, with TRBD2 matching 13 bases. The germline V gene has CDR1 SGHVS and CDR2 FNYEAQ. The CDR3 spans 20 residues. The trim removed 4 bases at V and 1 base at J, leaving 12 bases unmatched. CDR3 protein: CASSSGLAGALDLNTGELFF. For the CDR3, the DNA is TGTGCCAGCAGCTCCGGACTAGCGGGAGCCCTAGATTTGAACACCGGGGAGCTGTTTTTT.

This chain links TRBV29-1 with TRBJ2-5; D is uncertain. Germline V lookup: CDR1 SQVTM, CDR2 ANQGSEA. CDR3 length equals 14 residues. Trimming removed 6 bases from V and 4 bases from J, with 18 bases in between. The CDR3 protein is CSVRKERVGETQYF. In DNA form, the CDR3 reads TGCAGCGTCAGGAAGGAAAGGGTCGGAGAGACCCAGTACTTC.